The sample holds one count of the clone carrying this T cell receptor beta chain. Its antigen remains unidentified. Germline loops: CDR1 SEHNR, CDR2 FQNEAQ (reference sequence). The CDR3 is 15 residues long. The V end was cut by 0 bases, the J end by 2 bases, with 11 bases between. Measured with immunoSEQ multiplex PCR; TCRdb has only the in-frame clones, and not every one. The top ten hold about 0.41% of the sample, which has approximately 2,300,000 clones, about nine tenths seen once. The source of the sample is a study of shared clonotypes between healthy human individuals. Study findings and constraints: With several donors compared, approximately 5% of naive CD4 clonotypes were shared.

The sequence was collected from a man younger than 35 in good health. Some clones in this sample may be carry-over from other donors' samples. The V and J genes are TRBV7-9 and TRBJ2-7; possibly TRBD2 for D (6 bases). The sample taken for sequencing was naive CD4+ T cells from PBMCs. As to subset: CD45RA+ positively selected. In nucleotides, the CDR3 is TGTGCCAGCAGCTTAGCGGGAGGCCCCACCTACGAGCAGTACTTC. Translation gives CASSLAGGPTYEQYF.